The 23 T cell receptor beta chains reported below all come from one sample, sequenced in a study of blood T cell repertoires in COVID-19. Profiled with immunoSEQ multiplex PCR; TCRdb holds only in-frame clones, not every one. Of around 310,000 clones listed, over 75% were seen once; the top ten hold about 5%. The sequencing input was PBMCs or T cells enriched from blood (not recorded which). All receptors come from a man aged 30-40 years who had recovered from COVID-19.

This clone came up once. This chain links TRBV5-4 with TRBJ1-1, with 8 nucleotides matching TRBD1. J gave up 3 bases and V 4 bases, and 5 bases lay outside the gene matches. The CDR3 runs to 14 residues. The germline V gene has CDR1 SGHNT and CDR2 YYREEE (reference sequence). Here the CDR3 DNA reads TGTGCCAGCAGCAAGCCGACAGGGGACACTGAAGCTTTCTTT. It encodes CASSKPTGDTEAFF.

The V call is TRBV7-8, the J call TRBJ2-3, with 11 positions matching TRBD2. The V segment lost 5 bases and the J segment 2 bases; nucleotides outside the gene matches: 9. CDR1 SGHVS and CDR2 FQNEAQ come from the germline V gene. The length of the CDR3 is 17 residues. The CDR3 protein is CASSPGLAGGTTDTQYF. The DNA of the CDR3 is TGTGCCAGCAGCCCTGGCCTAGCGGGGGGCACCACAGATACGCAGTATTTT.

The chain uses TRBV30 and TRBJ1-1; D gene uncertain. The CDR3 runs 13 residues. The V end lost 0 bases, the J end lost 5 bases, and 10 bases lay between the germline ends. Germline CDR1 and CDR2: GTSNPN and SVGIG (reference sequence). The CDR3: CAWSVLKSTEAFF. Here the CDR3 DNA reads TGTGCCTGGAGTGTACTGAAGAGTACTGAAGCTTTCTTT.

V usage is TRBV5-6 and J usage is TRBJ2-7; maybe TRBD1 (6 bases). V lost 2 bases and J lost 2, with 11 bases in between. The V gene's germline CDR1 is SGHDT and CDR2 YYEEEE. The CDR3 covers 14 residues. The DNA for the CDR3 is TGTGCCAGCAGCTTATTACAGGGAACCTACGAGCAGTACTTC. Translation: CASSLLQGTYEQYF.

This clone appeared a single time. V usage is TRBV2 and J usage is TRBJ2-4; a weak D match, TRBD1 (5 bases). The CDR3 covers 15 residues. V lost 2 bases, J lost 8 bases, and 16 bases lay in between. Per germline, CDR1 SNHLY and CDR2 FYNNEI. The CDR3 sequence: CASSETPGRVDIQYF. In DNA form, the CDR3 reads TGTGCCAGCAGTGAAACCCCTGGCAGGGTGGACATTCAGTACTTC.

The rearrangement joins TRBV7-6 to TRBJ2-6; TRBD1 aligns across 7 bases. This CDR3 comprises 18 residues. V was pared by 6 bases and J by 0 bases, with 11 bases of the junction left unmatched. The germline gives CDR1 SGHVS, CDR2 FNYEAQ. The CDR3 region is CASSYWDSTNSGANVLTF. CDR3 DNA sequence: TGTGCCAGCAGTTATTGGGACAGTACCAACTCTGGGGCCAACGTCCTGACTTTC.

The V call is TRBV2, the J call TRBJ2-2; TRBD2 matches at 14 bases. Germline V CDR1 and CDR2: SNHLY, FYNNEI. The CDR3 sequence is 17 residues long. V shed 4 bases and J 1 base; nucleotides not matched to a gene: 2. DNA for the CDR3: TGTGCCAGCAGTGGGACTAGCGGGGGGCGGAACACCGGGGAGCTGTTTTTT. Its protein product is CASSGTSGGRNTGELFF.

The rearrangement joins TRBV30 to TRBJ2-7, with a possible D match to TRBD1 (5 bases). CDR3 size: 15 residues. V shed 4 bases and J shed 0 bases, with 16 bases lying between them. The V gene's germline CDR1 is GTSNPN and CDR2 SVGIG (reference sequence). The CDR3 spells CAWTPQTVASYEQYF. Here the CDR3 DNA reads TGTGCCTGGACCCCTCAGACAGTGGCCTCCTACGAGCAGTACTTC.

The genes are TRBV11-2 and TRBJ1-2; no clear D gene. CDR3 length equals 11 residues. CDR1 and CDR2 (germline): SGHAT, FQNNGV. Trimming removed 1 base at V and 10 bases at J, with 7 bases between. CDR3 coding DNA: TGTGCCAGCAGCTTAGGACACGACTACACCTTC. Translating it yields CASSLGHDYTF.

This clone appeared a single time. Here the CDR3 DNA reads TGTGCCAGTAGTAAGGGGGAGTGGGTCTACGAGCAGTACTTC. Amino acids: CASSKGEWVYEQYF. The chain links TRBV19 to TRBJ2-7; a possible D gene is TRBD1 (6 bases). CDR3 length equals 14 residues. Per the germline V gene, CDR1 is LNHDA and CDR2 is SQIVND (reference sequence). V lost 4 bases and J 3 bases, leaving 13 bases between the germline ends.

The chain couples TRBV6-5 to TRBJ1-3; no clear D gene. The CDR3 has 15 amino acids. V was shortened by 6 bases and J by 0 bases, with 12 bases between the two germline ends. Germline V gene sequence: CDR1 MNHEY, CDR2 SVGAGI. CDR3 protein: CASRLTPSSGNTIYF. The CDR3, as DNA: TGTGCCAGCAGACTGACACCGAGCTCTGGAAACACCATATATTTT.

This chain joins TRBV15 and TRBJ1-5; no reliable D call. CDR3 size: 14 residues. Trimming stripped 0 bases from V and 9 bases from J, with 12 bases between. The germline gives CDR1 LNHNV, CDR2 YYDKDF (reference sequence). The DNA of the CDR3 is TGTGCCACCAGCAGAGACAAGGGCCGGGGGCCCCAGCATTTT. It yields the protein CATSRDKGRGPQHF.

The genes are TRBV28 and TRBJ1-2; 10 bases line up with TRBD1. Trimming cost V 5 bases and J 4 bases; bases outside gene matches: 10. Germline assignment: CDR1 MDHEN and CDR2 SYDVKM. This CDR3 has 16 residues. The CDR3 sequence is CASSPRAGTGVYGYTF. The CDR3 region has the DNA TGTGCCAGCAGTCCAAGAGCCGGGACAGGGGTCTATGGCTACACCTTC.

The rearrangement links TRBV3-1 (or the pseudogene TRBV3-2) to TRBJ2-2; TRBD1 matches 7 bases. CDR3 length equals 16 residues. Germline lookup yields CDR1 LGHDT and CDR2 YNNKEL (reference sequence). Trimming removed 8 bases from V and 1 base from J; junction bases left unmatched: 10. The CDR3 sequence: CASGRQGPMNTGELFF. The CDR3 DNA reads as TGTGCCAGCGGTAGACAGGGACCAATGAACACCGGGGAGCTGTTTTTT.

The CDR3 nucleotides are TGTGCCAGCAGCTTGCGGGGGACGGGTGATAATTCACCCCTCCACTTT. Translation: CASSLRGTGDNSPLHF. The chain uses TRBV5-5 and TRBJ1-6; D perhaps matches TRBD1 (5 bases). The germline V and J ends were trimmed by 1 base and 5 bases, with 13 bases remaining between them. The CDR3 has 16 amino acids. Germline V gene lookup returns CDR1 SGHKS and CDR2 YYEKEE (reference sequence).

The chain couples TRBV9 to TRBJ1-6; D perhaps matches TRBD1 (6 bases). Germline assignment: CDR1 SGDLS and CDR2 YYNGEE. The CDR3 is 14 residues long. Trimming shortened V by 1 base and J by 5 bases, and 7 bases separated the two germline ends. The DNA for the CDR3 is TGTGCCAGCAGCGTATACAGGGATAATTCACCCCTCCACTTT. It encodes CASSVYRDNSPLHF.

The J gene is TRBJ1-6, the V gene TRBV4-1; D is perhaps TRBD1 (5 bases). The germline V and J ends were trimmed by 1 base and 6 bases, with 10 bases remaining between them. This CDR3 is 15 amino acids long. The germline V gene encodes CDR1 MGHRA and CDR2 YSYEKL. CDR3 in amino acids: CASSQVGTPNSPLHF. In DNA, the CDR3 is TGCGCCAGCAGCCAAGTGGGGACTCCTAATTCACCCCTCCACTTT.

CDR3 protein: CASSVRQGAYNEQFF. The CDR3 DNA reads as TGTGCCAGCAGTGTTCGACAGGGTGCCTACAATGAGCAGTTCTTC. J is TRBJ2-1 and V is TRBV25-1, with 7 bases aligning to TRBD1. This CDR3 region has 15 residues. Germline-derived CDR1 and CDR2 are MGHDK and SYGVNS. The V and J ends lost 4 bases and 2 bases, in that order; junction bases with no gene match: 5.

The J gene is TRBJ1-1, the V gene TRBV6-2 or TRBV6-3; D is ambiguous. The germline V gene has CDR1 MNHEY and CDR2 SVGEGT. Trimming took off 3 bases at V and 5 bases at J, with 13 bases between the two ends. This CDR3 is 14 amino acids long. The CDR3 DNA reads TGTGCCAGCAGTTATATTTCACCGACAACTGAAGCTTTCTTT. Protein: CASSYISPTTEAFF.

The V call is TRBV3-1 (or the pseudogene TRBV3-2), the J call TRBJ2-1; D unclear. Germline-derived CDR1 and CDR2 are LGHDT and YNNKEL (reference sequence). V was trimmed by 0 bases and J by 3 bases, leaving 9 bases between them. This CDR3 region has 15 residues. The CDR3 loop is CASSQDGRFYNEQFF. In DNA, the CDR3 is TGTGCCAGCAGCCAAGATGGGCGCTTCTACAATGAGCAGTTCTTC.

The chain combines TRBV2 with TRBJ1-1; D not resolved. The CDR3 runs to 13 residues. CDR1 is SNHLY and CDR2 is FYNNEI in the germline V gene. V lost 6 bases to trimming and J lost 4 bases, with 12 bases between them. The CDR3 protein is CASSERVVTEAFF. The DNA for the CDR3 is TGTGCCAGCAGCGAGAGGGTGGTCACTGAAGCTTTCTTT.

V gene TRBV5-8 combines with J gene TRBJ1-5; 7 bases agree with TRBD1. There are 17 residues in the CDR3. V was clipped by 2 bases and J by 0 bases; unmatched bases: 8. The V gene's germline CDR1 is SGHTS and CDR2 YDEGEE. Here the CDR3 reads CASSFRDREYSNQPQHF. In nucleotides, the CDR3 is TGTGCCAGCAGCTTTCGCGACAGGGAATATAGCAATCAGCCCCAGCATTTT.

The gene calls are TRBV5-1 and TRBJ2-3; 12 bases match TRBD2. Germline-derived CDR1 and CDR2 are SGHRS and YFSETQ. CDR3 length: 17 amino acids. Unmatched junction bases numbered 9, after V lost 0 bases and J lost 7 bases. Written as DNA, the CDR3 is TGCGCCAGCAGCTTGGCAAGGACTAGCGGGGCTCGGAATACGCAGTATTTT. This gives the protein CASSLARTSGARNTQYF.